Ten or more counts support the clone carrying this T cell receptor (beta chain). Its target is unknown. The data belong to a study of T cells in Graves' hyperthyroidism and ophthalmopathy. Points from the study as a whole: Clonotypes that were expanded in thyroid above 0.001 mostly appeared in blood too.

Amplified TCR beta CDR3 regions came from RNA transcripts. TCR CDR3 regions were first amplified by RT-PCR with HTBI primers. In TCRdb, the multiplex PCR reads were re-called with MiXCR into one record per CDR3 protein. The table has some 360,000 distinct CDR3 sequences, 18% seen once. Ophthalmopathy patients showed a Clinical Activity Score of at least 3, NOSPECS grade of at least 4 and duration under 3 months. V shed 4 bases and J 0 bases; nucleotides not matched to a gene: 6. This CDR3 comprises 15 residues. The germline CDR1 and CDR2 sequences are SGHVS and FQNEAQ. The specimen sequenced was blood. The chain joins TRBV7-8 to TRBJ2-7, with 7 positions matching TRBD2. The TCR originated in a middle-aged woman with Graves' ophthalmopathy. The CDR3 DNA is TGTGCCAGCAGCTGGGGGGGGACCAGCTCCTACGAGCAGTACTTC. It is translated as CASSWGGTSSYEQYF.